This TCR beta chain was captured by sequencing in a study of post-analysis software for immune sequencing data. Whole-study results and caveats: Controls' normalized Chao1 diversity significantly exceeded that of multiple sclerosis patients. Pronounced co-clustering by F measure was evident among identically batched samples. Patients showed TRBV5-6, TRBV5-1 and TRBV20-1 among five TRBV segments more frequent than in controls.

The CDR3 runs 17 residues. V lost 4 bases, J lost 1 base, and 18 bases lay in between. Germline V gene data show CDR1 as LGHDT and CDR2 as YNNKEL (reference sequence). Points on this clonotype: Its specificity is not known.

TCR beta cDNA libraries included unique molecular identifiers. Using its own MiXCR run on the PCR reads, TCRdb lists one record per CDR3 protein. The profile covers hundreds of thousands of distinct CDR3 sequences, with around 64% appearing a single time and roughly 12% taken by the ten largest. The sequenced sample consisted of blood. This chain joins TRBV3-1 and TRBJ2-3; D ambiguous. This sequence was found in a girl between 2 and 10 years old with multiple sclerosis. Here the CDR3 reads CASSPHVRPEGTDTQYF. In DNA form, the CDR3 reads TGTGCCAGCAGCCCCCACGTCAGGCCTGAGGGCACAGATACGCAGTATTTT.